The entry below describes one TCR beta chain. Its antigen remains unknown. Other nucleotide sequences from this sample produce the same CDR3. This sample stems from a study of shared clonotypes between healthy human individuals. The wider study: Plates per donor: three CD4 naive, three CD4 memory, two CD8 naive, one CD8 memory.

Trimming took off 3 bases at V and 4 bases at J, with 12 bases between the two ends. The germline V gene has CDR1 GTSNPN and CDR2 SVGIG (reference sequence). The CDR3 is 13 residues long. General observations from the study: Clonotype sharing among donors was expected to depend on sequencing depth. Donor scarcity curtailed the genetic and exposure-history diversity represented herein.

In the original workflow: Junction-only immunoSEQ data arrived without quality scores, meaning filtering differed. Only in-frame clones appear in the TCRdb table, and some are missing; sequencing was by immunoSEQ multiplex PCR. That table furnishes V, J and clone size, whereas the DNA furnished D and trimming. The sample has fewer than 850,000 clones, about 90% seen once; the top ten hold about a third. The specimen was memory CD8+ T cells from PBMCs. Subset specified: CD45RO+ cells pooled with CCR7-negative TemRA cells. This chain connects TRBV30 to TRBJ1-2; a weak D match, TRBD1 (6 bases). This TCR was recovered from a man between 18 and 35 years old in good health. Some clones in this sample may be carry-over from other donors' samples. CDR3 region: CAWSVTGTYGYTF. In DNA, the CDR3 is TGTGCCTGGAGCGTAACAGGGACCTATGGCTACACCTTC.